This entry features one TCR beta chain sequence. Only a few counts were recorded for this clonotype. Its antigen is currently not known. Base qualities are not at hand, and no much larger clone is one base apart. In light of the paper, this sample's treatment or condition label describes: in vitro stimulation with specific CMV peptide epitopes to enrich CMV-specific T cells. The data were obtained in a study of T cell repertoires in cytomegalovirus infection (dated by TCRdb to between 2019 and 2020). Study-wide context: The peptide stimulations were aimed at well-studied HLA-B-restricted epitopes as well as recently identified HLA-C-restricted CMV epitopes, whose presentation resists viral immunomodulation. Because public TCR beta signatures pointed to carriage of CMV infection together with the matching HLA type, the HLA type of each donor mattered for the analysis. On the study overall, not on this receptor specifically: The ex vivo response was dominated by HLA-C-restricted CMV-specific TCR beta clonotypes, and the single most frequent clonotype in two of eight donors was supplied by these HLA-C-restricted clonotypes. In both this cohort and an independent cohort of several hundred donors, the cumulative frequency of public TCR beta family members distinguished carriers of CMV infection plus the relevant HLA type.

Its CDR3 holds 14 amino acids, cysteine through phenylalanine. Only the CDR3 portion is preserved as DNA: 42 bases, with reading frame beginning at the first base. Cut back by 11 bases and 5 bases, the V and J ends lie 21 bases apart. The germline V gene encodes CDR1 ENHRY and CDR2 SYGVKD. This sample was sequenced with an Illumina HiSeq 1500. TCRdb cleaned the public reads at Q25 with fastp, built clones with MiXCR and kept in-frame beta chains. Entries that share a CDR3 protein sequence are merged under the most common genes and DNA. This sample gives about 570,000 distinct CDR3 sequences in total; under 45% of them show up just once. The ten largest clonotypes hold around 50% of the sample.

The sequence was collected from a human donor in good health (CMV status not recorded). Some clones in this sample may be carry-over from other donors' samples. This chain is built from TRBV10-3 and TRBJ1-1; tentative D gene TRBD1, with 6 bases matching. The sequences come from cultured PBMCs, collected from culture after CMV antigen stimulation. The bases read TGTGCCTCAAACCTCAGGGGATCGGGGACTGAAGCTTTCTTT. Its amino acids are CASNLRGSGTEAFF.